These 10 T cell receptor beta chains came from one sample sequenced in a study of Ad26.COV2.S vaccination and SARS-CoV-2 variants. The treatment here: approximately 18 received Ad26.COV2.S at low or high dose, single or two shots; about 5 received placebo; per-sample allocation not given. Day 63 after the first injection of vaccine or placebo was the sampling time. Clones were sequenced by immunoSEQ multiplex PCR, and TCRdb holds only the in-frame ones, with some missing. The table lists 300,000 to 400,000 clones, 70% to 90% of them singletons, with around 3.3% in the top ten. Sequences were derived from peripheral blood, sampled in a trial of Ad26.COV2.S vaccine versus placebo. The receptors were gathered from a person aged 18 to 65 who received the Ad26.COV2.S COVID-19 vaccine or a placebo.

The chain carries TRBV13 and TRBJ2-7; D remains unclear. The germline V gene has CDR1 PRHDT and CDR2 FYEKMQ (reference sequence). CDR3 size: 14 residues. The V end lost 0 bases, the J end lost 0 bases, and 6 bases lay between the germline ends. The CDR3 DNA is TGTGCCAGCAGCTTAGGCAGGAGCTCCTACGAGCAGTACTTC. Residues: CASSLGRSSYEQYF. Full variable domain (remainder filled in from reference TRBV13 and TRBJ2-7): AAGVIQSPRHLIKEKRETATLKCYPIPRHDTVYWYQQGPGQDPQFLISFYEKMQSDKGSIPDRFSAQQFSDYHSELNMSSLELGDSALYFCASSLGRSSYEQYFGPGTRLTVT.

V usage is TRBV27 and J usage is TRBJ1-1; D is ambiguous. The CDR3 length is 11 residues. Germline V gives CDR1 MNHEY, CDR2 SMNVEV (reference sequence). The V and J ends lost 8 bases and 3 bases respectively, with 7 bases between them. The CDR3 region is CASVQYTEAFF. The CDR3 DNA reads TGTGCCAGCGTACAATACACTGAAGCTTTCTTT.

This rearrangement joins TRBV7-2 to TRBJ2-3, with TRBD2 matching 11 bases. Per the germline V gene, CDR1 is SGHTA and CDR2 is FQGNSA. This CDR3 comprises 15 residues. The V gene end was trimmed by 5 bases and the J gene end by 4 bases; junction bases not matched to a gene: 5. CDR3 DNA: TGTGCCAGCAGCAGTAGCGGGGGGGCCGCAGATACGCAGTATTTT. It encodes CASSSSGGAADTQYF.

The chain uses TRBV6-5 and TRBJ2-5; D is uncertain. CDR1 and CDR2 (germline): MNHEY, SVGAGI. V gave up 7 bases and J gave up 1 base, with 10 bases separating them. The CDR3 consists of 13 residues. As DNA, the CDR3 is TGTGCCAGCATTTTGTTCGGCCAAGAGACCCAGTACTTC. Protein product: CASILFGQETQYF.

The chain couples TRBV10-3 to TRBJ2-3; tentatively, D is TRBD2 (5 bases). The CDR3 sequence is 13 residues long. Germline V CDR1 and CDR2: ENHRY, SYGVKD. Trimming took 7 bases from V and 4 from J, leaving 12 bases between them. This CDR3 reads CAITNSGPDTQYF. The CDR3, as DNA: TGTGCCATCACGAACAGCGGACCAGATACGCAGTATTTT.

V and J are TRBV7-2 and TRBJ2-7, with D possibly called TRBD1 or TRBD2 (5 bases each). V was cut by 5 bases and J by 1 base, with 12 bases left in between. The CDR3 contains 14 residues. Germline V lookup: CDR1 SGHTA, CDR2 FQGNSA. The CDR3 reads CASSPYGASYEQYF. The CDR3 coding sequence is TGTGCCAGCAGCCCCTACGGGGCGTCCTACGAGCAGTACTTC.

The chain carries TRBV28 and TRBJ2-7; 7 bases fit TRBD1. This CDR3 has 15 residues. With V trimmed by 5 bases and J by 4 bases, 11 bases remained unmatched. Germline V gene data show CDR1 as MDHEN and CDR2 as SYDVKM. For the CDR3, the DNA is TGTGCCAGCAGTCCTACAGGGGCCCACATATACGAGCAGTACTTC. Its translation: CASSPTGAHIYEQYF.

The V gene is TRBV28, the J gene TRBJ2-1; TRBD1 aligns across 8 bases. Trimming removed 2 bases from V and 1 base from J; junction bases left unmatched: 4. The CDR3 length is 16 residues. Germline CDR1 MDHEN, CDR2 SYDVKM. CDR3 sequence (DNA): TGTGCCAGCAGTTTAAGTGGACAGGGATCCTACAATGAGCAGTTCTTC. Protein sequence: CASSLSGQGSYNEQFF.

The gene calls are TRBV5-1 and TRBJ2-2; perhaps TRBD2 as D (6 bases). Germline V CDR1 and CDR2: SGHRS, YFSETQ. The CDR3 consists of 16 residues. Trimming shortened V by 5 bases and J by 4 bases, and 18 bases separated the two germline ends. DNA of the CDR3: TGCGCCAGCAGTCTCGGTCAGACTAGTCGCACCGGGGAGCTGTTTTTT. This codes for CASSLGQTSRTGELFF. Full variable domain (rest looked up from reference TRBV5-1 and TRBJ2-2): KAGVTQTPRYLIKTRGQQVTLSCSPISGHRSVSWYQQTPGQGLQFLFEYFSETQRNKGNFPGRFSGRQFSNSRSEMNVSTLELGDSALYLCASSLGQTSRTGELFFGEGSRLTVL.

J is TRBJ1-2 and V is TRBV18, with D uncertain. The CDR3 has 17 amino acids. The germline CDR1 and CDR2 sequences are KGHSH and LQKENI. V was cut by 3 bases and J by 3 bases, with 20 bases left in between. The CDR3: CASSPRLAPANDYGYTF. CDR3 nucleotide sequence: TGTGCCAGCTCACCGAGATTAGCCCCTGCTAATGACTATGGCTACACCTTC.